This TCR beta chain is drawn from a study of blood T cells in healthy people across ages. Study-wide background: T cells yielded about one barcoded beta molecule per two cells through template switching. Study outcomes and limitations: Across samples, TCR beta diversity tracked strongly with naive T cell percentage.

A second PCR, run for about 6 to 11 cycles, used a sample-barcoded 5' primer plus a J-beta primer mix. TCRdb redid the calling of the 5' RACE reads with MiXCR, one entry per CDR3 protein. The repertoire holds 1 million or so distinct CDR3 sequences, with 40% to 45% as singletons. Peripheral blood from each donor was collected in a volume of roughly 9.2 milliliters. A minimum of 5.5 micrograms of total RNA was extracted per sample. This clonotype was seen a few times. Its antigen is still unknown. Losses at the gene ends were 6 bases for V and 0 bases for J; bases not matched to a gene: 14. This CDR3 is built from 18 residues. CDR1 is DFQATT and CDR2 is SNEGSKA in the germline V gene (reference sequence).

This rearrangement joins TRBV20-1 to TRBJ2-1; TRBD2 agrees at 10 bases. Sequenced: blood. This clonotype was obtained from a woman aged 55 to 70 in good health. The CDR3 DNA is TGCAGTGCGGAAGGGGTTAGCGGGAGGCCTAGCTCCTACAATGAGCAGTTCTTC. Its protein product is CSAEGVSGRPSSYNEQFF.